The 22 T cell receptor beta chains in this list originate from one sample, sequenced in a study of technical replicates of blood from several donors. Assay used: immunoSEQ multiplex PCR; TCRdb lists only in-frame clones, some missing. The sample lists about 80,000 clones, 90% to 95% occurring once. Sequenced sample: T cells isolated from PBMCs. These TCRs come from a human donor in good health.

The rearrangement joins TRBV5-7 to TRBJ1-2; the D gene is possibly TRBD1 (5 bases). TRBV5-7 belongs to the ORF category, with a function that is uncertain. Trimming shortened V by 0 bases and J by 8 bases, and 8 bases separated the two germline ends. The length of the CDR3 is 12 residues. CDR3 loop: CASSLAWGGYTF. CDR3 nucleotides: TGTGCCAGCAGCTTGGCCTGGGGCGGCTACACCTTC.

V and J are TRBV7-9 and TRBJ2-7, with 8 bases lining up with TRBD2. This CDR3 has 14 amino acids. Trimming cost V 4 bases and J 3 bases; bases outside gene matches: 5. CDR1 is SEHNR and CDR2 is FQNEAQ in the germline V gene (reference sequence). The CDR3 region has the DNA TGTGCCAGCAGCTCTCCCGGGACTAGCTACGAGCAGTACTTC. As protein: CASSSPGTSYEQYF.

V gene TRBV6-4 combines with J gene TRBJ2-2; 13 bases map to TRBD2. J gave up 4 bases and V 4 bases, and 0 bases lay outside the gene matches. This CDR3 region has 15 residues. Germline V gene sequence: CDR1 MRHNA, CDR2 SNTAGT. In DNA form, the CDR3 reads TGTGCCAGCAGTGGACTAGCGGGAGGCACCGGGGAGCTGTTTTTT. Residues: CASSGLAGGTGELFF.

The chain recombines TRBV7-3 with TRBJ2-2; TRBD1 matches 8 bases. After removal of 3 bases from V and 7 bases from J, the junction contained 4 bases not matched to a gene. The length of the CDR3 is 14 residues. Per germline, CDR1 SGHTA and CDR2 FQGTGA. CDR3 loop: CASSFRQGIGELFF. The CDR3 bases are TGTGCCAGCAGCTTTCGACAGGGGATCGGGGAGCTGTTTTTT. The complete variable domain, with remaining parts taken from reference TRBV7-3 and TRBJ2-2, reads GAGVSQTPSNKVTEKGKYVELRCDPISGHTALYWYRQSLGQGPEFLIYFQGTGAADDSGLPNDRFFAVRPEGSVSTLKIQRTERGDSAVYLCASSFRQGIGELFFGEGSRLTVL.

DNA of the CDR3: TGTGCCAGCAGTTCCCGCGGACAGGGGATTGGGGGCTACACCTTC. This sequence encodes CASSSRGQGIGGYTF. The chain has TRBV7-9 and TRBJ1-2; 9 bases align to TRBD1. This CDR3 has 15 residues. CDR1 is SEHNR, CDR2 FQNEAQ, per germline (reference sequence). J was trimmed by 8 bases and V by 6 bases; bases with no gene match: 13.

This chain's CDR3 is CASSLDGGRDTEAFF. DNA for the CDR3: TGTGCCAGCAGCTTAGACGGGGGACGGGACACTGAAGCTTTCTTT. The chain links TRBV7-2 to TRBJ1-1; weak D call: TRBD1 (5 bases). V was cut by 1 base and J by 3 bases, with 12 bases left in between. This CDR3 has 15 amino acids. The germline gives CDR1 SGHTA, CDR2 FQGNSA. The full variable domain, its missing parts supplied by reference TRBV7-2 and TRBJ1-1, is GAGVSQSPSNKVTEKGKDVELRCDPISGHTALYWYRQSLGQGLEFLIYFQGNSAPDKSGLPSDRFSAERTGGSVSTLTIQRTQQEDSAVYLCASSLDGGRDTEAFFGQGTRLTVV.

The chain recombines TRBV6-5 with TRBJ2-1, with 10 bases aligning to TRBD2. CDR1 MNHEY and CDR2 SVGAGI come from the germline V gene. J lost 4 bases, V lost 6 bases, and 6 bases had no gene match. The CDR3 runs to 15 residues. The CDR3 DNA follows: TGTGCCAGCAGGACCATAGCGGGAGGTTACAATGAGCAGTTCTTC. Protein: CASRTIAGGYNEQFF.

The V gene is TRBV7-3, the J gene TRBJ2-3; 8 nucleotides align to TRBD2. The CDR3 consists of 17 residues. Looked up from germline, CDR1 is SGHTA and CDR2 is FQGTGA. Trimming took 1 base from V and 7 from J; bases not matched to a gene: 13. The CDR3, as DNA: TGTGCCAGCAGCTTAAATAGCGGGGAAGGGTTCGGGAATACGCAGTATTTT. Translated: CASSLNSGEGFGNTQYF.

The rearrangement joins TRBV9 to TRBJ2-6, with TRBD1 matching over 8 bases. J was trimmed by 4 bases and V by 3 bases; bases with no gene match: 18. Per germline, CDR1 SGDLS and CDR2 YYNGEE. The CDR3 loop spans 20 amino acids. The CDR3 is CASSAQPTAQGAQGANVLTF. CDR3 bases: TGTGCCAGCAGCGCTCAACCTACGGCGCAGGGGGCGCAAGGGGCCAACGTCCTGACTTTC. The variable domain in full, with the rest retrieved from reference TRBV9 and TRBJ2-6, is DSGVTQTPKHLITATGQRVTLRCSPRSGDLSVYWYQQSLDQGLQFLIQYYNGEERAKGNILERFSAQQFPDLHSELNLSSLELGDSALYFCASSAQPTAQGAQGANVLTFGAGSRLTVL.

The V call is TRBV4-3, the J call TRBJ1-3, with TRBD1 as a possible D gene (5 bases). Trimming cost V 0 bases and J 8 bases, with 14 bases left between them. The CDR3 is 15 amino acids. Germline loops: CDR1 LGHNA, CDR2 YSLEER. In nucleotides, the CDR3 is TGCGCCAGCAGCCAAGATCGGGGGTGGAGAGACACCATATATTTT. Protein product: CASSQDRGWRDTIYF.

This sequence joins TRBV9 and TRBJ2-3; D is perhaps TRBD2 (7 bases). The germline V gene has CDR1 SGDLS and CDR2 YYNGEE. The CDR3 has 17 amino acids. V lost 3 bases and J lost 5, with 22 bases in between. The CDR3: CASSERLGGGPKDTQYF. Written as DNA, the CDR3 is TGTGCCAGCAGCGAACGTCTAGGGGGAGGGCCTAAAGATACGCAGTATTTT.

The chain combines TRBV2 with TRBJ1-4; 8 bases match TRBD1. CDR1 and CDR2 from the germline V gene are SNHLY and FYNNEI. V lost 4 bases and J lost 4; bases outside the gene matches: 5. The CDR3 is made up of 15 amino acids. CDR3: CASSGQGASNEKLFF. The CDR3 DNA follows: TGTGCCAGCAGTGGGCAGGGGGCAAGTAATGAAAAACTGTTTTTT.

The V gene is TRBV28, the J gene TRBJ2-2; 8 bases are a match to TRBD2. Trimming at V came to 6 bases and at J to 7 bases, leaving 4 bases not matched to a gene. The V gene's germline CDR1 is MDHEN and CDR2 SYDVKM. This CDR3 contains 13 residues. Here the CDR3 reads CASRFGGVGELFF. The CDR3 bases are TGTGCCAGCAGGTTCGGGGGGGTCGGGGAGCTGTTTTTT.

This sequence joins TRBV6-6 and TRBJ2-7; 7 nucleotides line up with TRBD1. The J segment lost 2 bases and the V segment lost 5 bases, leaving 12 bases of the junction unmatched. The length of the CDR3 is 16 residues. Germline values: CDR1 MNHNY, CDR2 SVGAGI (reference sequence). The CDR3 sequence is CASSLGVGQEAYEQYF. The DNA of the CDR3 is TGTGCCAGCAGTCTAGGCGTCGGACAGGAGGCCTACGAGCAGTACTTC.

The V gene is TRBV7-2, the J gene TRBJ2-4; a weak D match, TRBD2 (5 bases). Germline lookup yields CDR1 SGHTA and CDR2 FQGNSA. V gave up 3 bases and J gave up 9 bases, with 12 bases separating them. This CDR3 contains 13 residues. The CDR3 reads CASSFRENGIQYF. In nucleotides, the CDR3 is TGTGCCAGCAGCTTTAGGGAGAATGGCATTCAGTACTTC.

V usage is TRBV5-4 and J usage is TRBJ2-3; no definite D call. The CDR3 is made up of 15 amino acids. Looked up from germline, CDR1 is SGHNT and CDR2 is YYREEE (reference sequence). V was clipped by 4 bases and J by 6 bases, with 18 bases between them. CDR3 nucleotide sequence: TGTGCCAGCAGCCTAGACCCCCTGGGTGTGGATACGCAGTATTTT. It specifies CASSLDPLGVDTQYF.

In this sample, this clone turned up once. This chain links TRBV11-2 with TRBJ1-5; D is undetermined. Trimming removed 0 bases from V and 5 bases from J, with 11 bases in between. Germline V lookup: CDR1 SGHAT, CDR2 FQNNGV. The CDR3 length is 15 residues. For the CDR3, the DNA is TGTGCCAGCAGCTTAGACGGTTTTGTCGATCAGCCCCAGCATTTT. Its protein product is CASSLDGFVDQPQHF.

The chain has TRBV29-1 and TRBJ2-2; TRBD1 agrees at 7 bases. The ends lost 1 base at V and 5 bases at J; junction bases unmatched: 7. This CDR3 contains 15 residues. Germline CDR1 SQVTM, CDR2 ANQGSEA. The CDR3 sequence is CSVEVLQGRTGELFF. DNA for the CDR3: TGCAGCGTTGAAGTCTTACAGGGGAGAACCGGGGAGCTGTTTTTT.

The chain employs TRBV5-4 and TRBJ2-5; TRBD1 is a possible D gene (6 bases). There are 14 residues in the CDR3. The germline V gene encodes CDR1 SGHNT and CDR2 YYREEE (reference sequence). V was trimmed by 1 base and J by 1 base, leaving 8 bases between them. The CDR3 loop is CASSLSGAQETQYF. The DNA for the CDR3 is TGTGCCAGCAGCTTGTCAGGGGCCCAAGAGACCCAGTACTTC.

This sequence joins TRBV4-1 and TRBJ2-7; D might be TRBD1 (5 bases). V was trimmed by 4 bases and J by 5 bases, leaving 6 bases between them. The CDR3 extends over 11 amino acids. Germline values: CDR1 MGHRA, CDR2 YSYEKL. This chain's CDR3 is CASSPGHEQYF. The CDR3 DNA reads TGCGCCAGCAGCCCAGGGCACGAGCAGTACTTC.

This chain links TRBV6-5 with TRBJ2-7; 9 nucleotides align to TRBD2. V was clipped by 4 bases and J by 10 bases; unmatched bases: 14. This CDR3 spans 15 amino acids. Germline V CDR1 and CDR2: MNHEY, SVGAGI. The CDR3 DNA reads TGTGCCAGCAGTTCTATTCAGAGCGGGAGGTTGGATCAGTACTTC. Encoded protein: CASSSIQSGRLDQYF.

The chain links TRBV7-3 to TRBJ2-7, with TRBD1 matching 7 bases. This CDR3 has 16 amino acids. Germline values: CDR1 SGHTA, CDR2 FQGTGA. Trimming took 5 bases from V and 2 from J; bases not matched to a gene: 12. CDR3 DNA sequence: TGTGCCAGCAGCCCAGGACCGGGACAGCCTACCTACGAGCAGTACTTC. Residues: CASSPGPGQPTYEQYF.